This T cell receptor (beta chain) is drawn from a study of blood T cell repertoires in COVID-19. About the research overall: Whether acute or convalescent, the COVID-19 samples came from the United States, Italy and Spain. T cells, B-cell-depleted T cells, or PBMCs supplied cDNA or gDNA.

Germline values: CDR1 SNHLY, CDR2 FYNNEI. The CDR3 is 13 residues long. V was clipped by 7 bases and J by 8 bases, with 17 bases between them. Authors' processing steps: Reference gene primer amplification gave nucleated cell count estimates. This table comes from immunoSEQ multiplex PCR, and its TCRdb copy is limited to in-frame clones, with some not included. V and J calls and clone size are those listed in that table; D and trimming were worked out from the DNA. The sample contains 93,000 or so clones, more than 70% of which appear only once. The V and J genes are TRBV2 and TRBJ1-2; maybe TRBD1 (5 bases). The sequence was collected from a woman aged 55-69 years with acute or convalescent COVID-19. Sequencing was performed on peripheral blood. The CDR3 sequence: CASTQGQGGGYTF. The CDR3 nucleotides read TGTGCCAGCACCCAAGGGCAGGGAGGCGGCTACACCTTC.